The present T cell receptor beta chain was sequenced within a study of blood T cell repertoires in COVID-19. Seattle participants joined during active infection and were tracked over time. As handled by the study authors: Counts of nucleated cells, estimated from reference gene primer amplification, were obtained. Data came from immunoSEQ multiplex PCR; TCRdb stores just in-frame clones and leaves some out. That table supplies the V and J calls and clone size; D and trimming were determined from the DNA. The repertoire includes roughly 570,000 clones, 85% to 90% of them detected once, and roughly 8% sits in the top ten. Looked up from germline, CDR1 is SGHRS and CDR2 is YFSETQ. The V segment lost 0 bases and the J segment 2 bases; nucleotides outside the gene matches: 11. CDR3 length equals 19 residues.

The rearrangement links TRBV5-1 to TRBJ1-6, with TRBD1 matching over 7 bases. Specimen: peripheral blood. The sequence was collected from a woman between 45 and 65 years old with COVID-19, enrolled during active disease. The CDR3 loop is CASSLVGGLTLAYNSPLHF. CDR3 nucleotide sequence: TGCGCCAGCAGCTTGGTAGGGGGCCTAACCCTAGCCTATAATTCACCCCTCCACTTT.